The present entry profiles one T cell receptor beta chain with its context. Its specificity is unknown. The data belong to a study of cytomegalovirus exposure and HLA in healthy donors. In the PCR, 60 Vbeta and 13 Jbeta primers were used. The data were produced by immunoSEQ multiplex PCR, yet TCRdb's version contains in-frame clones alone and is incomplete. The table records around 69,000 clones, over 60% of them present only once. Overall study results and limits: Cytomegalovirus association was assigned to about 150 TCR beta chains. The sole available immune exposure information was CMV serostatus. In a later analysis, a missense DCLRE1C variant was linked to TCR beta V- and J-gene trimming. A previous analysis found most TCR beta V segments productive roughly 87% or roughly 30% of the time.

The receptor comes from a man between 35 and 55 years old in good health and CMV-seropositive. The sample comprised PBMCs.

CDR3 in amino acids: CATLSLGQGTEQYF. CDR3 coding DNA: TGTGCCACCCTCTCACTGGGACAGGGAACCGAGCAGTACTTC. This sequence joins TRBV10-3 and TRBJ2-7, with 9 bases fitting TRBD1. Germline values: CDR1 ENHRY, CDR2 SYGVKD. The CDR3 sequence is 14 residues long. The junction had 13 bases not matched to a gene; V was cut back by 10 bases and J by 6 bases.